This T cell receptor beta chain derives from a study of response to subunit inactivated influenza vaccine. Study-wide points: Authors suggested that a seasonal influenza vaccination recruits few new T cells each time.

The sample holds many counts of this clonotype. The antigen is unknown. TCRdb re-derived calls from the RT-PCR reads in MiXCR, one entry per CDR3 protein. The sample contains roughly 570,000 distinct CDR3 sequences, 14% of which appear only once. This CDR3 has 15 amino acids. Germline lookup yields CDR1 SGHRS and CDR2 YFSETQ. The V and J ends lost 1 base and 3 bases respectively, with 14 bases between them. The source was PBMCs from blood, collected 11 to 12 days after vaccination. The V gene is TRBV5-1, the J gene TRBJ2-7; D unresolved. The TCR was taken from a man in his forties or fifties who received an inactivated influenza vaccine. Here the CDR3 DNA reads TGCGCCAGCAGCTTGACAGACTCAATTTTCTACGAGCAGTACTTC. This sequence encodes CASSLTDSIFYEQYF.